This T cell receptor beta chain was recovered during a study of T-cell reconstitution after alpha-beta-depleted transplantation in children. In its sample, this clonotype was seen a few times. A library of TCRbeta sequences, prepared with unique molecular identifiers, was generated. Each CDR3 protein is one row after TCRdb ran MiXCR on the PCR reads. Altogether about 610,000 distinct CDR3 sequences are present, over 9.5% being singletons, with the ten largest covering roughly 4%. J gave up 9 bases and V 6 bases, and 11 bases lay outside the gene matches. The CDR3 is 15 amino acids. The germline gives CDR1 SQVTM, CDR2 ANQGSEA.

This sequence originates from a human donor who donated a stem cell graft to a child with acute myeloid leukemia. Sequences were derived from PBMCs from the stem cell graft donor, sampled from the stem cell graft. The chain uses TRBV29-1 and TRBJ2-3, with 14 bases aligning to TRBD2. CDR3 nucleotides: TGCAGCGTGGGAACGACTAGCGGGAGGGCCACGACGCAGTATTTT. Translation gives CSVGTTSGRATTQYF.